The 10 T cell receptor beta chains below were found in one sample sequenced in a study of OX40 agonist ivuxolimab in advanced cancers. Libraries were prepared by immunoSEQ multiplex PCR; TCRdb keeps only in-frame clonotypes and omits some of them. The table has 75,000 to 90,000 clones, about 90% seen once. Sequencing was performed on CD4+ or CD8+ T cells sorted from blood, taken in a trial of the OX40 agonist ivuxolimab. Source of these receptors: an adult with an advanced solid tumor such as melanoma, head and neck, liver or kidney cancer.

The chain recombines TRBV5-1 with TRBJ2-3; TRBD2 matches at 8 bases. CDR3 length: 16 amino acids. Germline CDR1 SGHRS, CDR2 YFSETQ. J lost 4 bases, V lost 2 bases, and 9 bases had no gene match. The CDR3 loop is CASSFRGAGVADTQYF. CDR3 nucleotide sequence: TGCGCCAGCAGCTTTCGGGGAGCGGGAGTGGCAGATACGCAGTATTTT.

This chain links TRBV9 with TRBJ2-1; the D gene is possibly TRBD1 (5 bases). From germline, CDR1 is SGDLS and CDR2 YYNGEE. The V gene lost 3 bases and the J gene lost 10 bases, with 17 bases spanning the gap. This CDR3 region has 14 residues. The CDR3, as DNA: TGTGCCAGCAGCGCCAGGGTCAGGCCAAGCGAGCAGTTCTTC. This gives the protein CASSARVRPSEQFF.

V gene TRBV5-1 combines with J gene TRBJ1-1; 7 nucleotides match TRBD1. Germline loops: CDR1 SGHRS, CDR2 YFSETQ. The length of the CDR3 is 14 residues. The V segment lost 0 bases and the J segment 3 bases; nucleotides outside the gene matches: 2. The CDR3 bases are TGCGCCAGCAGCTTGGACAGGGGAGACACTGAAGCTTTCTTT. Translation gives CASSLDRGDTEAFF.

DNA of the CDR3: TGTGCCAGCAGCTTGGCAGGGCCGGCCAAAAACATTCAGTACTTC. Translating it yields CASSLAGPAKNIQYF. J is TRBJ2-4 and V is TRBV5-5; weak D call: TRBD1 (5 bases). The CDR3 runs to 15 residues. Trimming cost V 0 bases and J 1 base, with 8 bases left between them. Germline loops: CDR1 SGHKS, CDR2 YYEKEE (reference sequence).

The rearrangement links TRBV5-6 to TRBJ1-2; D unresolved. This CDR3 comprises 13 residues. The V end lost 4 bases, the J end lost 4 bases, and 11 bases lay between the germline ends. Germline lookup yields CDR1 SGHDT and CDR2 YYEEEE. DNA for the CDR3: TGTGCCAGCAGCCCAGCGACCCTCTATGGCTACACCTTC. Translating it yields CASSPATLYGYTF.

This clone was seen just once. Germline and junction disagree at one end, which may indicate a read error. The chain recombines TRBV7-9 with TRBJ2-5, with a tentative D call TRBD2 (7 bases). This CDR3 region has 13 residues. Germline V gene sequence: CDR1 SEHNR, CDR2 FQNEAQ (reference sequence). CDR3 residues: CASRLGGEETQYF. Written as DNA, the CDR3 is TGTGCCAGCAGATTAGGGGGGGAAGAGACCCAGTACTTC.

V usage is TRBV6-1 and J usage is TRBJ2-7; the D is unclear. There are 12 residues in the CDR3. CDR1 and CDR2 (germline): MNHNS, SASEGT. Trimming removed 2 bases at V and 3 bases at J, with 5 bases between. This CDR3 is CASSENFYEQYF. For the CDR3, the DNA is TGTGCCAGCAGTGAAAACTTCTACGAGCAGTACTTC.

This chain links TRBV29-1 with TRBJ2-1; D remains ambiguous. The V gene lost 4 bases and the J gene lost 4 bases, with 17 bases spanning the gap. Germline CDR1 reads SQVTM; CDR2 reads ANQGSEA. The CDR3 runs to 15 residues. The CDR3 loop reads CSVVGVNVGYNEQFF. CDR3 DNA sequence: TGCAGCGTTGTAGGCGTGAATGTGGGGTACAATGAGCAGTTCTTC.

J is TRBJ1-1 and V is TRBV21-1. TRBV21-1 constitutes a pseudogene. The CDR3 runs to 15 residues. In DNA, the CDR3 is TGTGCCAGCAGCTCCGGAGTCCCGGGGAACACTGAAGCTTTCTTT. Residues: CASSSGVPGNTEAFF.

The chain combines TRBV7-9 with TRBJ1-4; D unclear. Germline V gene data show CDR1 as SEHNR and CDR2 as FQNEAQ (reference sequence). The V end was cut by 1 base, the J end by 6 bases, with 12 bases between. The CDR3 contains 15 residues. The DNA for the CDR3 is TGTGCCAGCAGCTTAGGAGTCAGCGGATATGAAAAACTGTTTTTT. Translation gives CASSLGVSGYEKLFF.